One and the same sample provided the 18 T cell receptor beta chains below, sequenced in a study of CD8 T cells in Susac syndrome (dated by TCRdb to about 2019). Library preparation was by the immunoSEQ multiplex PCR assay. RNA was extracted with the RNeasy kit and roughly 0.45 to 1 ug was reverse transcribed using random hexamers. The public reads were reanalyzed by TCRdb: fastp trimming at Q25, MiXCR alignment, in-frame beta chains only. Identical CDR3 proteins give one entry, which carries the most common genes and DNA. This sample comprises under 550,000 distinct CDR3 sequences, more than 80% of them detected only once. The ten most abundant clones make up under 0.15% of the sample. The sequencing input was CD8+ T cells from PBMCs. Every receptor here comes from a human donor with multiple sclerosis.

This chain connects TRBV2 to TRBJ1-2; 9 bases line up with TRBD1. In germline, CDR1 is SNHLY, CDR2 FYNNEI. The junction had 8 bases not matched to a gene; V was cut back by 6 bases and J by 6 bases. This CDR3 is 14 amino acids long. The CDR3 region is CASRSGQGVHGYTF. The CDR3, as DNA: TGTGCCAGCAGATCGGGACAGGGAGTCCATGGCTACACCTTC.

The V and J genes are TRBV30 and TRBJ2-1; 9 bases map to TRBD1. The CDR3 contains 14 residues. Germline V gene data show CDR1 as GTSNPN and CDR2 as SVGIG (reference sequence). Germline trimming cut 5 bases from V and 6 bases from J; bases unmatched to any gene: 8. The CDR3 DNA reads as TGTGCCTGGGAGGGGACAGGGTCCCTCAATGAGCAGTTCTTC. Its protein product is CAWEGTGSLNEQFF.

This clonotype was counted between two and nine times. The germline gene is not matched at one end of the junction; a read error may be the cause. The chain carries TRBV18 and TRBJ1-2; D ambiguous. This CDR3 has 13 residues. The germline gives CDR1 KGHSH, CDR2 LQKENI. In DNA form, the CDR3 reads TGTGCCAGCTCACCACCTGGCCACTATGCCTACACCTTC. This sequence encodes CASSPPGHYAYTF. Looking up the rest from reference TRBV18 and TRBJ1-2 gives the full variable domain: NAGVMQNPRHLVRRRGQEARLRCSPMKGHSHVYWYRQLPEEGLKFMVYLQKENIIDESGMPKERFSAEFPKEGPSILRIQQVVRGDSAAYFCASSPPGHYAYTFGSGTRLTVV.

This chain connects TRBV7-9 to TRBJ2-7; D ambiguous. The V gene lost 5 bases and the J gene lost 3 bases, with 8 bases spanning the gap. CDR3 length: 12 residues. From germline, CDR1 is SEHNR and CDR2 FQNEAQ (reference sequence). The CDR3, as DNA: TGTGCCAGCAGCGATGCGGACTACGAGCAGTACTTC. Translating gives CASSDADYEQYF. The entire variable domain, with the rest obtained from reference TRBV7-9 and TRBJ2-7, is as follows: DTGVSQNPRHKITKRGQNVTFRCDPISEHNRLYWYRQTLGQGPEFLTYFQNEAQLEKSRLLSDRFSAERPKGSFSTLEIQRTEQGDSAMYLCASSDADYEQYFGPGTRLTVT.

The genes are TRBV29-1 and TRBJ1-2; no clear D. Germline CDR1 reads SQVTM; CDR2 reads ANQGSEA. This CDR3 has 14 residues. Trimming shortened V by 0 bases and J by 4 bases, and 12 bases separated the two germline ends. DNA of the CDR3: TGCAGCGTTGAAGATGGCCTCTCCCTCTATGGCTACACCTTC. This gives the protein CSVEDGLSLYGYTF.

The rearrangement joins TRBV3-1 to TRBJ2-1, with 8 bases lining up with TRBD2. The V gene end was trimmed by 0 bases and the J gene end by 2 bases; junction bases not matched to a gene: 3. The CDR3 runs to 16 residues. The germline gives CDR1 LGHDT, CDR2 YNNKEL (reference sequence). The chain's CDR3 is CASSQDHSGAYNEQFF. The CDR3 DNA is TGTGCCAGCAGCCAAGATCATAGCGGGGCCTACAATGAGCAGTTCTTC.

This clonotype was recorded only once. The CDR3 nucleotides read TGTGCCAGCAGCCACCACTACGAGCAGTACTTC. This translates into CASSHHYEQYF. V and J are TRBV3-1 and TRBJ2-7; D gene ambiguous. The CDR3 is made up of 11 amino acids. V shed 3 bases and J shed 3 bases, with 3 bases lying between them. Germline V lookup: CDR1 LGHDT, CDR2 YNNKEL (reference sequence).

A single count supports this clonotype. V gene TRBV30 combines with J gene TRBJ1-6; 7 nucleotides match TRBD1. V dropped 4 bases and J dropped 8; count of bases not matched to a gene: 5. The CDR3 extends over 13 amino acids. Germline CDR1 GTSNPN, CDR2 SVGIG (reference sequence). CDR3 DNA sequence: TGTGCCTGGACGGGGGACAGATATTCACCCCTCCACTTT. This gives the protein CAWTGDRYSPLHF. The full variable domain, rest sourced from reference TRBV30 and TRBJ1-6, is SQTIHQWPATLVQPVGSPLSLECTVEGTSNPNLYWYRQAAGRGLQLLFYSVGIGQISSEVPQNLSASRPQDRQFILSSKKLLLSDSGFYLCAWTGDRYSPLHFGNGTRLTVT.

The rearrangement joins TRBV20-1 to TRBJ2-2, with a possible D match to TRBD2 (6 bases). The CDR3 contains 15 residues. Germline V gene lookup returns CDR1 DFQATT and CDR2 SNEGSKA (reference sequence). With 0 bases removed from V and 1 base from J, the gap between germline ends came to 9 bases. DNA for the CDR3: TGCAGTGCTAGAGATCCGCGGGAGAACACCGGGGAGCTGTTTTTT. This codes for CSARDPRENTGELFF.

This chain uses TRBV6-5 with TRBJ2-6; 7 positions agree with TRBD1. CDR1 and CDR2 (germline): MNHEY, SVGAGI. Trimming cost V 0 bases and J 1 base; bases outside gene matches: 6. The CDR3 covers 18 residues. The CDR3 sequence is CASSYSYDRESGANVLTF. The CDR3, as DNA: TGTGCCAGCAGTTACTCGTACGACAGGGAGTCTGGGGCCAACGTCCTGACTTTC.

The chain employs TRBV13 and TRBJ2-3, with a tentative D call TRBD2 (7 bases). Trimming took off 0 bases at V and 4 bases at J, with 14 bases between the two ends. Germline CDR1 is PRHDT and CDR2 is FYEKMQ (reference sequence). This CDR3 has 16 residues. The CDR3: CASSLGRGAGADTQYF. The CDR3 nucleotides read TGTGCCAGCAGCTTAGGCCGGGGGGCTGGCGCAGATACGCAGTATTTT.

CDR3 region: CATSDLLYNEQFF. Here the CDR3 DNA reads TGTGCCACCAGTGATTTGCTCTACAATGAGCAGTTCTTC. This chain uses TRBV24-1 with TRBJ2-1; D uncertain. V shed 0 bases and J shed 3 bases, with 2 bases lying between them. The CDR3 totals 13 residues. Germline values: CDR1 KGHDR, CDR2 SFDVKD.

The V call is TRBV25-1, the J call TRBJ1-1; D unresolved. The germline V gene has CDR1 MGHDK and CDR2 SYGVNS. This CDR3 has 12 amino acids. The germline V and J ends were trimmed by 5 bases and 11 bases, with 15 bases remaining between them. Here the CDR3 reads CASSLTPYSAFF. The CDR3 DNA is TGTGCCAGCAGTCTTACGCCCTACTCGGCTTTCTTT.

The rearrangement uses TRBV29-1 and TRBJ1-2; the match to TRBD1 covers 7 bases. J was trimmed by 2 bases and V by 6 bases; bases with no gene match: 9. This CDR3 spans 14 amino acids. Germline values: CDR1 SQVTM, CDR2 ANQGSEA. The CDR3 nucleotides are TGCAGCGTCGTTCTGACACAGGGGAACTATGGCTACACCTTC. It yields the protein CSVVLTQGNYGYTF.

The rearrangement uses TRBV11-1 and TRBJ2-3, with TRBD2 matching over 12 bases. CDR3 size: 20 residues. The junction had 17 bases not matched to a gene; V was cut back by 5 bases and J by 2 bases. CDR1 and CDR2 (germline): SGHAT, FQDESV (reference sequence). In nucleotides, the CDR3 is TGTGCCAGCAGCCATCGTCGATCCCCGACTAGCGGGGGAGTCACAGATACGCAGTATTTT. Protein: CASSHRRSPTSGGVTDTQYF.

This clonotype appeared a few times. This chain connects TRBV30 to TRBJ2-7; D is possibly TRBD2 (6 bases). The CDR3 is made up of 14 amino acids. Per germline, CDR1 GTSNPN and CDR2 SVGIG (reference sequence). Trimming stripped 6 bases from V and 3 bases from J, with 18 bases between. CDR3 loop: CACFSPGRYYEQYF. CDR3 nucleotides: TGTGCCTGTTTTTCTCCCGGGAGATACTACGAGCAGTACTTC.

This clonotype was counted a few times. V is TRBV12-3 or TRBV12-4 and J is TRBJ1-1; D remains unclear. This CDR3 region has 14 residues. Trimming cost V 6 bases and J 0 bases, with 11 bases left between them. The CDR3 loop reads CASSPLAVNTEAFF. The CDR3, as DNA: TGTGCCAGCAGCCCCCTAGCGGTGAACACTGAAGCTTTCTTT.

The chain links TRBV5-1 to TRBJ1-1, with no clear D. Between the trimmed V and J ends, which lost 0 bases and 5 bases, there was a span of 11 bases. The CDR3 spans 14 residues. Germline V gene lookup returns CDR1 SGHRS and CDR2 YFSETQ. The CDR3 DNA is TGCGCCAGCAGCTTGGCCTCGGCAGGAACTGAAGCTTTCTTT. Amino acid sequence: CASSLASAGTEAFF. The full variable domain, completed using reference TRBV5-1 and TRBJ1-1, is KAGVTQTPRYLIKTRGQQVTLSCSPISGHRSVSWYQQTPGQGLQFLFEYFSETQRNKGNFPGRFSGRQFSNSRSEMNVSTLELGDSALYLCASSLASAGTEAFFGQGTRLTVV.